This T cell receptor (beta chain) was identified in a study of T cell responses to AZD1222 COVID-19 vaccine. Study-wide results and caveats: The donor cohort was predominantly white British with a female majority, and clonal diversity may have been underestimated. Receipt of two AZD1222 doses was followed by a rise in Spike-specific TCR breadth and depth. Seropositivity was recorded at baseline in only six AZD1222 recipients.

The table came from immunoSEQ multiplex PCR; TCRdb's copy has only in-frame clones and leaves some out. The data hold 150,000 or so clones, with 88% observed a single time. V was shortened by 4 bases and J by 0 bases, with 10 bases between the two germline ends. The CDR3 has 14 residues. Germline assignment: CDR1 SGDLS and CDR2 YYNGEE. Points on this clone: Antigen: not known.

The sample in question was peripheral blood, obtained on day 0 of MenACWY control vaccination. The sequence was obtained from an adult in good health. V and J are TRBV9 and TRBJ1-1; D not certain. In DNA form, the CDR3 reads TGTGCCAGCAGCCTTGGACTTGTGAACACTGAAGCTTTCTTT. Translated: CASSLGLVNTEAFF.